Listed below are T cell receptor beta chains from one sample, sequenced in a study of blood T cell repertoires in COVID-19. Sequencing used immunoSEQ multiplex PCR; TCRdb keeps in-frame clones, though not all of them. Here the sample spans 350,000 to 450,000 clones, about 89% being singletons. Input material: peripheral blood. Receptors were obtained from a woman aged 40 to 55 with COVID-19, enrolled during active disease. CDR3s include the opening cysteine and the closing phenylalanine or tryptophan. The D gene is left open where the match is weak. Size values are once, few and many counts, or a class for expanded clones, and some rows have none.

j_call | d_call | v_call | clone_size | cdr3_aa | cdr3_nt
TRBJ2-1 | TRBD1 | TRBV13 | . | CASRPRTGAHEQFF | TGTGCCAGCAGACCTCGGACAGGGGCGCATGAGCAGTTCTTC
TRBJ1-5 | . | TRBV10-2 | . | CASSESAGLSNQPQHF | TGCGCCAGCAGTGAGTCGGCAGGCCTGAGCAATCAGCCCCAGCATTTT
TRBJ1-1 | TRBD1 | TRBV30 | . | CAWSVLGQGNTEAFF | TGTGCCTGGAGTGTTCTGGGACAGGGGAACACTGAAGCTTTCTTT
TRBJ2-1 | . | TRBV5-1 | . | CASSLQRAHNEQFF | TGCGCCAGCAGTTTACAGCGGGCCCACAATGAGCAGTTCTTC
TRBJ1-2 | . | TRBV2 | once | CASSEAGYYGYTF | TGTGCCAGCAGTGAGGCAGGGTACTATGGCTACACCTTC
TRBJ1-3 | . | TRBV6-2/TRBV6-3 | . | CASSSNRNSGNTIYF | TGTGCCAGCAGTTCGAACAGAAACTCTGGAAACACCATATATTTT
TRBJ1-2 | TRBD1 | TRBV6-5 | . | CASSYAGTGRGYTF | TGTGCCAGCAGTTACGCGGGGACAGGGAGAGGCTACACCTTC
TRBJ2-6 | . | TRBV2 | . | CASSEDISGANVLTF | TGTGCCAGCAGTGAAGATATCTCTGGGGCCAACGTCCTGACTTTC
TRBJ1-1 | . | TRBV28 | . | CASIPTVVNEAFF | TGTGCCAGCATCCCGACAGTAGTAAATGAAGCTTTCTTT
TRBJ1-2 | . | TRBV4-3 | once | CASSQERGNYGYTF | TGCGCCAGCAGCCAAGAACGGGGTAACTATGGCTACACCTTC
TRBJ1-4 | . | TRBV6-5 | . | CASSSPLGKNEKLFF | TGTGCCAGCAGTTCACCGCTAGGAAAGAATGAAAAACTGTTTTTT
TRBJ2-3 | TRBD2 | TRBV28 | . | CASSKRGVTDTQYF | TGTGCCAGCAGCAAGCGGGGAGTCACAGATACGCAGTATTTT
TRBJ1-4 | . | TRBV2 | . | CASTSTGVAEKLFF | TGTGCCAGCACTTCTACGGGGGTGGCTGAAAAACTGTTTTTT
TRBJ2-2 | . | TRBV6-5 | . | CASTQRDTGELFF | TGTGCCAGCACCCAGCGCGACACCGGGGAGCTGTTTTTT
TRBJ1-1 | . | TRBV3-1/TRBV3-2 | . | CASSPLGGEAFF | TGTGCCAGCAGCCCCCTGGGCGGGGAAGCTTTCTTT
TRBJ2-3 | TRBD1 | TRBV7-3 | few | CASSRAGGSTDTQYF | TGTGCCAGCAGCCGAGCAGGGGGTAGCACAGATACGCAGTATTTT
TRBJ2-3 | . | TRBV7-2 | few | CASSLPSTDTQYF | TGTGCCAGCAGCTTACCTAGCACAGATACGCAGTATTTT
TRBJ1-4 | . | TRBV19 | . | CASGGPGAAVNEKLFF | TGTGCCAGTGGAGGGCCTGGGGCAGCCGTTAATGAAAAACTGTTTTTT
TRBJ1-3 | . | TRBV11-3 | . | CASSFTGNTIYF | TGTGCCAGCAGCTTCACTGGAAACACCATATATTTT
TRBJ2-7 | TRBD1 | TRBV7-2 | . | CASSTDRGYHEQYF | TGTGCCAGCAGCACGGACAGGGGGTACCACGAGCAGTACTTC
TRBJ1-5 | . | TRBV7-3 | . | CASSATPGEPQHF | TGTGCCAGCAGCGCTACCCCGGGGGAGCCCCAGCATTTT
TRBJ2-7 | . | TRBV28 | . | CASSRGSASYEQYF | TGTGCCAGCAGTCGGGGGAGCGCCTCCTACGAGCAGTACTTC
TRBJ1-4 | . | TRBV2 | . | CASSALEGEKLFF | TGTGCCAGCAGCGCCCTCGAGGGTGAAAAACTGTTTTTT
TRBJ2-7 | TRBD1 | TRBV2 | . | CASSVGQGGEQYF | TGTGCCAGCAGTGTGGGACAGGGAGGCGAGCAGTACTTC
TRBJ2-7 | TRBD1 | TRBV2 | . | CASSGGDRGYEQYF | TGTGCCAGCAGTGGGGGGGACAGGGGCTACGAGCAGTACTTC
TRBJ1-4 | . | TRBV28 | . | CASRGGPSNEKLFF | TGTGCCAGCAGGGGGGGACCAAGTAATGAAAAACTGTTTTTT
TRBJ2-2 | . | TRBV21-1 | . | CARSTGDPTTGELFF | TGTGCCAGATCTACAGGGGACCCTACTACCGGGGAGCTGTTTTTT
TRBJ2-3 | TRBD2 | TRBV7-3 | . | CASSRAAGGTDTQYF | TGTGCCAGCAGCCGGGCGGCGGGAGGCACAGATACGCAGTATTTT
TRBJ1-2 | . | TRBV30 | . | CATAEGPYGYTF | TGTGCTACGGCGGAGGGACCCTATGGCTACACCTTC
TRBJ1-1 | . | TRBV6-4 | . | CASSRGEGTEAFF | TGTGCCAGCAGCCGAGGGGAGGGGACTGAAGCTTTCTTT
TRBJ1-2 | TRBD1 | TRBV19 | once | CASGLGQGALIYTF | TGTGCCAGTGGACTGGGACAGGGGGCTCTCATCTACACCTTC
TRBJ1-5 | . | TRBV4-3 | . | CASSQVRGSNQPQHF | TGCGCCAGCAGCCAAGTTAGAGGGAGCAATCAGCCCCAGCATTTT
TRBJ1-3 | TRBD1 | TRBV6-5 | once | CASRAGGSSGNTIYF | TGTGCCAGCAGAGCAGGGGGCTCCTCTGGAAACACCATATATTTT
TRBJ1-2 | . | TRBV29-1 | . | CSVEAGAAGYTF | TGCAGCGTTGAGGCAGGGGCGGCTGGCTACACCTTC
TRBJ2-1 | TRBD2 | TRBV14 | . | CASSHRTRDYNEQFF | TGTGCCAGCAGCCACAGGACTAGGGATTACAATGAGCAGTTCTTC
TRBJ1-5 | TRBD1 | TRBV6-6 | . | CASSTGGGQPQHF | TGTGCCAGCAGTACAGGGGGCGGTCAGCCCCAGCATTTT
TRBJ1-1 | . | TRBV19 | . | CASSLTGMAGEAFF | TGTGCCAGTAGTCTCACAGGGATGGCTGGTGAAGCTTTCTTT
TRBJ1-2 | TRBD1 | TRBV28 | . | CASSPPGQGAYGYTF | TGTGCCAGCAGTCCGCCGGGACAGGGGGCGTATGGCTACACCTTC
TRBJ2-5 | TRBD2 | TRBV5-1 | . | CASSRGSGSGLGKETQYF | TGCGCCAGCAGCCGAGGGTCGGGATCGGGACTAGGGAAGGAGACCCAGTACTTC
TRBJ2-3 | . | TRBV4-1 | . | CASSQESALDTQYF | TGCGCCAGCAGCCAAGAATCAGCGTTAGATACGCAGTATTTT
TRBJ2-1 | . | TRBV11-3 | . | CASSPRRGRSRSYNEQFF | TGTGCCAGCAGCCCGAGGAGAGGGAGGTCGCGATCCTACAATGAGCAGTTCTTC
TRBJ2-1 | . | TRBV19 | . | CASRLGSEQFF | TGTGCCAGTAGGTTGGGCAGTGAGCAGTTCTTC
TRBJ2-3 | TRBD2 | TRBV7-3 | . | CASSFSGGGSDTQYF | TGTGCCAGCAGCTTTTCGGGCGGGGGATCGGATACGCAGTATTTT
TRBJ1-4 | . | TRBV11-2 | . | CASSLEMDIISEKLFF | TGTGCCAGCAGCTTAGAAATGGACATAATTTCTGAAAAACTGTTTTTT
TRBJ2-1 | TRBD2 | TRBV7-9 | . | CASSPMGGRRNEQFF | TGTGCCAGCAGCCCGATGGGCGGGAGAAGGAATGAGCAGTTCTTC
TRBJ1-2 | . | TRBV28 | . | CASRVSEQSGYTF | TGTGCCAGCAGAGTTAGCGAGCAGAGTGGCTACACCTTC
TRBJ2-7 | TRBD2 | TRBV11-2 | few | CASSRKSDDGGRAYEQYF | TGTGCCAGCAGTCGAAAATCAGACGATGGAGGGAGGGCCTACGAGCAGTACTTC
TRBJ1-1 | . | TRBV10-3 | . | CASKPKQGWNTEAFF | TGTGCCAGCAAACCTAAGCAGGGGTGGAACACTGAAGCTTTCTTT
TRBJ2-1 | TRBD2 | TRBV18 | . | CASSPYPTSGGSAYNEQFF | TGTGCCAGCTCACCCTACCCGACTAGCGGGGGGTCGGCCTACAATGAGCAGTTCTTC
TRBJ1-1 | TRBD1 | TRBV6-5 | . | CASSYSSGGNTEAFF | TGTGCCAGCAGTTACTCTTCAGGGGGAAACACTGAAGCTTTCTTT
TRBJ2-3 | . | TRBV5-5 | . | CASSLVGRGASTDTQYF | TGTGCCAGCAGCTTGGTAGGGCGGGGCGCAAGCACAGATACGCAGTATTTT
TRBJ2-7 | TRBD2 | TRBV7-2 | many | CASSYGTSSYEQYF | TGTGCCAGCAGCTACGGGACTAGCTCCTACGAGCAGTACTTC
TRBJ2-1 | TRBD2 | TRBV27 | . | CASMHRDALAGGPGEQFF | TGTGCCAGCATGCACCGGGATGCACTAGCGGGAGGGCCTGGTGAGCAGTTCTTC
TRBJ1-5 | . | TRBV7-6 | . | CASSLVGGVNQPQHF | TGTGCCAGCAGCTTAGTAGGGGGGGTCAATCAGCCCCAGCATTTT
TRBJ1-5 | . | TRBV18 | . | CASSPQGRNQPQHF | TGTGCCAGCTCACCACAGGGGCGAAATCAGCCCCAGCATTTT
TRBJ1-6 | TRBD1 | TRBV30 | . | CAWSVLQGRNSPLHF | TGTGCCTGGAGTGTACTACAGGGGCGCAATTCACCCCTCCACTTT
TRBJ1-5 | TRBD1 | TRBV6-2/TRBV6-3 | . | CASSLTGDLRGNQPQHF | TGTGCCAGCAGCCTAACAGGGGATCTAAGAGGCAATCAGCCCCAGCATTTT
TRBJ1-4 | TRBD1 | TRBV27 | few | CASSLQTGGNEKLFF | TGTGCCAGCAGTTTACAGACAGGGGGTAATGAAAAACTGTTTTTT
TRBJ2-7 | . | TRBV28 | once | CASSLVGGEQYF | TGTGCCAGCAGTTTAGTAGGGGGTGAGCAGTACTTC